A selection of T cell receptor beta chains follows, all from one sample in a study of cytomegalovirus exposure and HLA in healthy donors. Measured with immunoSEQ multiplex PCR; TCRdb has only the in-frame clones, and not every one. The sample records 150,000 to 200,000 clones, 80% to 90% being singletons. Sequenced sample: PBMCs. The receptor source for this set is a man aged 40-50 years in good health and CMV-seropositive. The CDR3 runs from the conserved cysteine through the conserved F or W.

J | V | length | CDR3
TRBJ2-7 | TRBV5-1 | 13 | CASSSGLRIEQYF
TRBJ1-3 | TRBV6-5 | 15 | CASSYQSLGGNTIYF
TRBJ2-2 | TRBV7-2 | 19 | CASSLASGLAGGNTGELFF
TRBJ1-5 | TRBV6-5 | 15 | CASSYTRQGNQPQHF
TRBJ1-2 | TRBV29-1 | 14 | CSVARDRGRSGYTF
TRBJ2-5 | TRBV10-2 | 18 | CASTEGGLAGGGPETQYF
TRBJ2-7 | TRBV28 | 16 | CASSFDPRGGSYEQYF
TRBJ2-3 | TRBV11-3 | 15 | CASSLGGGVTDTQYF
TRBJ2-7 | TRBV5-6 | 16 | CASSITGGLPPYEQYF
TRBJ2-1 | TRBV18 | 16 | CASSPRSGQGGNEQFF
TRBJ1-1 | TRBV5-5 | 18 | CASNSAGQGRMRNTEAFF
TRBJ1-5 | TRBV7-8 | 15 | CASSLREYSNQPQHF
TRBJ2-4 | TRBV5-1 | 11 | CASSFENIQYF
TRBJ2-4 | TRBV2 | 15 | CASSDPGGAKNIQYF
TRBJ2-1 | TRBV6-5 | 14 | CASSPPRERNEQFF
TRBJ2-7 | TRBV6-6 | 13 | CASSYTVFYEQYF
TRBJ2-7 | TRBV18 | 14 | CASSPGTGGYEQYF
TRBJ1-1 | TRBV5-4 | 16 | CASSFSGQGVNTEAFF
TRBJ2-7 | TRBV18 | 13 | CASSPPSSVEQYF
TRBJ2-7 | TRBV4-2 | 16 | CASSQEGASLTYEQYF
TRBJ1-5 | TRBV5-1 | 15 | CASSRTGTGDQPQHF
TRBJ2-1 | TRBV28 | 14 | CASSLTGEADEQFF
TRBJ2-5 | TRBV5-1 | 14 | CASSLGADGGTQYF
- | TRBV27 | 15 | CASSSSPGPSYEQYF
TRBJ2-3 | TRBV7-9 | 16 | CASRQRLAGEGDTQYF
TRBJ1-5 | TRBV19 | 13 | CASRLARNQPQHF
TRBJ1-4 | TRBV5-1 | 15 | CASRSSGTGYEKLFF
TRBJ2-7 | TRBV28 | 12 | CASSTGLYEQYF
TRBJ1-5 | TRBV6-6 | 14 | CASSGGTGLRPQHF
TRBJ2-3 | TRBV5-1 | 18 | CASSFPLGDSGSTDTQYF
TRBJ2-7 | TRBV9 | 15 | CASSVEVTGGHEQYF
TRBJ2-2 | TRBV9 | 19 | CASSVVSGASGTNTGELFF